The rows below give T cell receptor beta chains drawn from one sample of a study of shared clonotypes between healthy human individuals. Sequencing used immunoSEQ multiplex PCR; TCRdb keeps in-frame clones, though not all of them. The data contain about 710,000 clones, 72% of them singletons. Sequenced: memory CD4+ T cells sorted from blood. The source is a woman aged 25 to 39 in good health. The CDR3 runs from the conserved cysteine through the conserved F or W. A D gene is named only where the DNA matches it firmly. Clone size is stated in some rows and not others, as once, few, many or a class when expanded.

CDR3aa: CASSPSTGNQPQHF
CDR3nt: TGTGCCAGCTCACCCTCAACAGGGAATCAGCCCCAGCATTTT
abundance: .
d_gene: .
j_gene: TRBJ1-5
v_gene: TRBV18

CDR3aa: CASSQTSEAFF
CDR3nt: TGTGCCAGCAGCCAAACCTCTGAAGCTTTCTTT
abundance: few
d_gene: .
j_gene: TRBJ1-1
v_gene: TRBV6-1

CDR3aa: CASSDWYSGNTGELFF
CDR3nt: TGTGCCAGCAGCGATTGGTACAGCGGGAACACCGGGGAGCTGTTTTTT
abundance: .
d_gene: .
j_gene: TRBJ2-2
v_gene: TRBV28

CDR3aa: CASSVATGRSYEQYF
CDR3nt: TGTGCCAGCAGCGTAGCGACGGGTAGGTCCTACGAGCAGTACTTC
abundance: .
d_gene: .
j_gene: TRBJ2-7
v_gene: TRBV9

CDR3aa: CASRGQMEQFF
CDR3nt: TGTGCCAGTAGGGGACAGATGGAGCAGTTCTTC
abundance: .
d_gene: TRBD1
j_gene: TRBJ2-1
v_gene: TRBV19

CDR3aa: CAWRPSPPKSTEAFF
CDR3nt: TGTGCCTGGAGACCTAGCCCCCCGAAGAGCACTGAAGCTTTCTTT
abundance: .
d_gene: .
j_gene: TRBJ1-1
v_gene: TRBV30

CDR3aa: CASSGLAGGRDTQYF
CDR3nt: TGTGCCAGCTCGGGACTAGCGGGAGGCCGAGATACGCAGTATTTT
abundance: .
d_gene: TRBD2
j_gene: TRBJ2-3
v_gene: TRBV14

CDR3aa: CASSEDTRGYGYTF
CDR3nt: TGTGCCAGCAGTGAAGATACGAGGGGGTATGGCTACACCTTC
abundance: .
d_gene: .
j_gene: TRBJ1-2
v_gene: TRBV2

CDR3aa: CASSSTGTSNTEAFF
CDR3nt: TGTGCCAGCAGTTCAACCGGGACCTCGAACACTGAAGCTTTCTTT
abundance: .
d_gene: .
j_gene: TRBJ1-1
v_gene: TRBV28

CDR3aa: CASSPGTYSNQPQHF
CDR3nt: TGTGCCAGTAGTCCTGGGACGTATAGCAATCAGCCCCAGCATTTT
abundance: .
d_gene: .
j_gene: TRBJ1-5
v_gene: TRBV19

CDR3aa: CASSPWGGGVYEQYF
CDR3nt: TGTGCCAGCAGTCCCTGGGGAGGGGGCGTTTACGAGCAGTACTTC
abundance: .
d_gene: .
j_gene: TRBJ2-7
v_gene: TRBV28

CDR3aa: CASSYGGQGPYEQYF
CDR3nt: TGTGCCAGCAGTTATGGGGGACAGGGGCCCTACGAGCAGTACTTC
abundance: .
d_gene: TRBD1
j_gene: TRBJ2-7
v_gene: TRBV27

CDR3aa: CAWGDRGNYGYTF
CDR3nt: TGTGCCTGGGGGGACAGGGGAAACTATGGCTACACCTTC
abundance: few
d_gene: TRBD1
j_gene: TRBJ1-2
v_gene: TRBV30

CDR3aa: CASSPMGAGASYNEQFF
CDR3nt: TGTGCCAGCTCACCAATGGGAGCGGGAGCTTCCTACAATGAGCAGTTCTTC
abundance: few
d_gene: TRBD2
j_gene: TRBJ2-1
v_gene: TRBV18

CDR3aa: CASSLANTDTQYF
CDR3nt: TGTGCCAGCAGCCTAGCGAACACAGATACGCAGTATTTT
abundance: .
d_gene: .
j_gene: TRBJ2-3
v_gene: TRBV7-2

CDR3aa: CASSDRTGVSGELFF
CDR3nt: TGTGCCAGCAGTGATAGGACAGGGGTATCCGGGGAGCTGTTTTTT
abundance: .
d_gene: TRBD1
j_gene: TRBJ2-2
v_gene: TRBV2

CDR3aa: CSARDRFYEQYF
CDR3nt: TGCAGCGCAAGGGACAGATTCTACGAGCAGTACTTC
abundance: .
d_gene: TRBD1
j_gene: TRBJ2-7
v_gene: TRBV29-1

CDR3aa: CASRSVYETQYF
CDR3nt: TGTGCCAGCCGATCTGTATATGAGACCCAGTACTTC
abundance: .
d_gene: .
j_gene: TRBJ2-5
v_gene: TRBV21-1

CDR3aa: CASSSPWGGRYNEQFF
CDR3nt: TGTGCCAGCAGTTCACCCTGGGGGGGGCGCTACAATGAGCAGTTCTTC
abundance: .
d_gene: .
j_gene: TRBJ2-1
v_gene: TRBV28

CDR3aa: CASSLISGGYNEQFF
CDR3nt: TGTGCCAGCAGCTTAATTAGCGGGGGCTACAATGAGCAGTTCTTC
abundance: .
d_gene: TRBD2
j_gene: TRBJ2-1
v_gene: TRBV11-1

CDR3aa: CASSLPSGYEQYF
CDR3nt: TGTGCCAGCAGCTTACCCAGCGGCTACGAGCAGTACTTC
abundance: .
d_gene: .
j_gene: TRBJ2-7
v_gene: TRBV7-9

CDR3aa: CASRFNPGYEQYF
CDR3nt: TGTGCCAGCCGCTTCAATCCAGGGTACGAGCAGTACTTC
abundance: .
d_gene: .
j_gene: TRBJ2-7
v_gene: TRBV27

CDR3aa: CASSRDQQAGNTIYF
CDR3nt: TGTGCCAGCAGCCGGGACCAACAGGCGGGTAACACCATATATTTT
abundance: .
d_gene: .
j_gene: TRBJ1-3
v_gene: TRBV7-2

CDR3aa: CASSLSNSEQYF
CDR3nt: TGTGCCAGCTCACTTTCCAATTCCGAGCAGTACTTC
abundance: once
d_gene: .
j_gene: TRBJ2-7
v_gene: TRBV18

CDR3aa: CASSSLGAGDYEQYF
CDR3nt: TGTGCCAGCAGTTCCCTCGGGGCAGGGGACTACGAGCAGTACTTC
abundance: .
d_gene: .
j_gene: TRBJ2-7
v_gene: TRBV27

CDR3aa: CASTTGTTGEQYF
CDR3nt: TGTGCCAGCACCACCGGGACCACCGGCGAGCAGTACTTC
abundance: .
d_gene: .
j_gene: TRBJ2-7
v_gene: TRBV27

CDR3aa: CASTFSDRVGNTIYF
CDR3nt: TGTGCCAGCACCTTTTCCGACAGGGTGGGAAACACCATATATTTT
abundance: .
d_gene: TRBD1
j_gene: TRBJ1-3
v_gene: TRBV28

CDR3aa: CAWGDYNNEQFF
CDR3nt: TGTGCCTGGGGGGACTATAACAATGAGCAGTTCTTC
abundance: .
d_gene: TRBD2
j_gene: TRBJ2-1
v_gene: TRBV30

CDR3aa: CASSRTGGLSSYEQYF
CDR3nt: TGTGCCAGCAGCCGAACAGGGGGCTTAAGCTCCTACGAGCAGTACTTC
abundance: .
d_gene: TRBD1
j_gene: TRBJ2-7
v_gene: TRBV7-2

CDR3aa: CASSPRAGENTEAFF
CDR3nt: TGTGCCAGCTCACCAAGGGCAGGGGAGAACACTGAAGCTTTCTTT
abundance: .
d_gene: .
j_gene: TRBJ1-1
v_gene: TRBV18

CDR3aa: CASSPTREAVGYTF
CDR3nt: TGTGCCAGCTCACCAACTAGGGAGGCGGTTGGCTACACCTTC
abundance: .
d_gene: .
j_gene: TRBJ1-2
v_gene: TRBV18

CDR3aa: CASSFSGRTMAEQFF
CDR3nt: TGTGCCAGCAGCTTTAGCGGGAGAACAATGGCTGAGCAGTTCTTC
abundance: .
d_gene: TRBD2
j_gene: TRBJ2-1
v_gene: TRBV7-2

CDR3aa: CATSLALAGDVDTQYF
CDR3nt: TGTGCCACCAGCTTGGCTCTAGCGGGAGATGTAGATACGCAGTATTTT
abundance: .
d_gene: TRBD2
j_gene: TRBJ2-3
v_gene: TRBV15

CDR3aa: CASSPGGDEKLFF
CDR3nt: TGTGCCAGCAGCCCAGGGGGGGACGAAAAACTGTTTTTT
abundance: .
d_gene: TRBD1
j_gene: TRBJ1-4
v_gene: TRBV7-9

CDR3aa: CASSPTGLRPLSEQYF
CDR3nt: TGTGCCAGTTCGCCTACAGGGTTGAGGCCGCTGAGCGAGCAGTACTTC
abundance: .
d_gene: .
j_gene: TRBJ2-7
v_gene: TRBV19

CDR3aa: CASSTTPDRGDTQYF
CDR3nt: TGTGCCAGCTCCACCACCCCCGACAGGGGGGATACGCAGTATTTT
abundance: .
d_gene: TRBD1
j_gene: TRBJ2-3
v_gene: TRBV18

CDR3aa: CASSSGTAKGDYGYTF
CDR3nt: TGTGCCAGCAGCTCCGGGACAGCCAAAGGGGACTATGGCTACACCTTC
abundance: once
d_gene: TRBD1
j_gene: TRBJ1-2
v_gene: TRBV7-8